The 22 T cell receptor beta chains presented below share a single source sample, sequenced in a study of blood T cell repertoires in COVID-19. Clones were sequenced by immunoSEQ multiplex PCR, and TCRdb holds only the in-frame ones, with some missing. The table includes 300,000 to 350,000 clones, 90% detected once. Material: peripheral blood. Every receptor here comes from a woman aged 25 to 39 with COVID-19, enrolled during active disease.

The V gene is TRBV14, the J gene TRBJ1-2; D call uncertain. The CDR3 runs 13 residues. Trimming shortened V by 7 bases and J by 4 bases, and 13 bases separated the two germline ends. Germline V CDR1 and CDR2: SGHDN, FVKESK. CDR3 bases: TGTGCCAGCACTCCCACGTCCGGCTATGGCTACACCTTC. It codes for CASTPTSGYGYTF.

The rearrangement joins TRBV28 to TRBJ1-6, with D hard to call. Germline CDR1 reads MDHEN; CDR2 reads SYDVKM. The CDR3 is 17 amino acids. Trimming pared 4 bases from V and 9 bases from J, leaving 22 bases between. As DNA, the CDR3 is TGTGCCAGCAGTTATAGGCTCAGGCAATATGAGGGTTCACCCCTCCACTTT. Translated, it gives CASSYRLRQYEGSPLHF.

This sequence joins TRBV5-1 and TRBJ2-1; 9 nucleotides match TRBD1. The CDR3 has 17 residues. Losses at the gene ends were 4 bases for V and 0 bases for J; bases not matched to a gene: 8. Germline CDR1 SGHRS, CDR2 YFSETQ. The CDR3 region has the DNA TGCGCCAGCAGCCAGACCGGACAGGGGAGCTCCTACAATGAGCAGTTCTTC. It is translated as CASSQTGQGSSYNEQFF.

This chain joins TRBV12-5 and TRBJ1-1; the D is unclear. Germline values: CDR1 LGHNT, CDR2 FRNRAP. The V gene lost 4 bases and the J gene lost 0 bases, with 9 bases spanning the gap. This CDR3 has 14 residues. CDR3 bases: TGTGCTAGTGGTTCCGAGCTGATGAACACTGAAGCTTTCTTT. It encodes CASGSELMNTEAFF.

There are a few counts of this clone. This rearrangement joins TRBV10-3 to TRBJ1-4; TRBD1 agrees at 9 bases. The germline CDR1 and CDR2 sequences are ENHRY and SYGVKD. CDR3 length: 15 amino acids. V was pared by 11 bases and J by 6 bases, with 13 bases of the junction left unmatched. This CDR3 reads CAVGTGKNGYEKLFF. The CDR3 DNA sequence: TGTGCCGTTGGGACAGGGAAGAATGGATATGAAAAACTGTTTTTT.

This clone appeared once. The chain joins TRBV7-9 to TRBJ2-1; D not certain. V lost 10 bases to trimming and J lost 0 bases, with 7 bases between them. CDR1 and CDR2 from the germline V gene are SEHNR and FQNEAQ (reference sequence). This CDR3 is built from 12 residues. CDR3 amino acids: CANNSSYNEQFF. CDR3 sequence (DNA): TGTGCCAATAATAGCTCCTACAATGAGCAGTTCTTC.

The chain uses TRBV28 and TRBJ1-5; TRBD1 matches at 10 bases. J was trimmed by 4 bases and V by 5 bases; bases with no gene match: 5. Germline V gene data show CDR1 as MDHEN and CDR2 as SYDVKM. This CDR3 region has 15 residues. This CDR3 reads CASSTGGQGNQPQHF. CDR3 nucleotide sequence: TGTGCCAGCAGTACGGGGGGACAGGGGAATCAGCCCCAGCATTTT.

The genes are TRBV27 and TRBJ2-7; TRBD2 might be the D (6 bases). V was pared by 6 bases and J by 4 bases, with 34 bases between. Looked up from germline, CDR1 is MNHEY and CDR2 is SMNVEV (reference sequence). The CDR3 contains 20 residues. The CDR3 loop reads CASSIPWRGVFRRGDYEQYF. In nucleotides, the CDR3 is TGTGCCAGCAGCATCCCCTGGCGGGGAGTCTTTAGGCGGGGAGATTACGAGCAGTACTTC.

The genes are TRBV5-4 and TRBJ2-7; D uncertain. This CDR3 is 13 amino acids long. CDR1 is SGHNT and CDR2 is YYREEE in the germline V gene (reference sequence). V lost 4 bases and J lost 6, with 14 bases in between. CDR3 nucleotide sequence: TGTGCCAGCAGCCCCGATCCCACCGGCGAGCAGTACTTC. Amino acid sequence: CASSPDPTGEQYF.

J is TRBJ2-1 and V is TRBV14, with a tentative D call TRBD2 (6 bases). The CDR3 spans 14 residues. Looked up from germline, CDR1 is SGHDN and CDR2 is FVKESK. V lost 1 base and J 10 bases, leaving 14 bases between the germline ends. The CDR3 DNA sequence: TGTGCCAGCAGCCAAGGAGCCGTGGAGGGGGAGCAGTTCTTC. Protein product: CASSQGAVEGEQFF.

Concerning this clone: This same CDR3 is encoded by further DNA sequences in the sample. This rearrangement joins TRBV27 to TRBJ1-1; tentative D call: TRBD1 (6 bases). This CDR3 contains 13 residues. V lost 4 bases to trimming and J lost 2 bases, with 8 bases between them. CDR1 and CDR2 from the germline V gene are MNHEY and SMNVEV (reference sequence). In nucleotides, the CDR3 is TGTGCCAGCAGTTACAGGGAAAACACTGAAGCTTTCTTT. Its protein is CASSYRENTEAFF.

The chain combines TRBV18 with TRBJ1-2, with D hard to call. V lost 5 bases to trimming and J lost 0 bases, with 13 bases between them. The V gene's germline CDR1 is KGHSH and CDR2 LQKENI. CDR3 length: 15 residues. This CDR3 is CASSASFLANYGYTF. CDR3 DNA sequence: TGTGCCAGCTCAGCTAGTTTCCTAGCTAACTATGGCTACACCTTC.

The V and J genes are TRBV19 and TRBJ1-5; D ambiguous. Per germline, CDR1 LNHDA and CDR2 SQIVND (reference sequence). V was shortened by 4 bases and J by 16 bases, with 17 bases between the two germline ends. CDR3 length: 12 residues. The DNA of the CDR3 is TGTGCCAGTAGTACCCTCCGGGGTAGCGAACATTTT. This gives the protein CASSTLRGSEHF.

The chain is built from TRBV5-1 and TRBJ2-5; a possible D gene is TRBD1 (5 bases). The length of the CDR3 is 13 residues. V was cut by 3 bases and J by 2 bases, with 8 bases left in between. CDR1 SGHRS and CDR2 YFSETQ come from the germline V gene. This CDR3 reads CASSWQGQETQYF. The CDR3 coding sequence is TGCGCCAGCAGCTGGCAGGGACAAGAGACCCAGTACTTC.

The chain links TRBV10-3 to TRBJ2-3; 10 bases are a match to TRBD2. The CDR3 length is 17 residues. The trim removed 0 bases at V and 0 bases at J, leaving 3 bases unmatched. Germline CDR1 is ENHRY and CDR2 is SYGVKD. CDR3 protein: CAISESLLAGSTDTQYF. The DNA for the CDR3 is TGTGCCATCAGTGAGTCACTACTAGCGGGAAGCACAGATACGCAGTATTTT.

This chain uses TRBV7-2 with TRBJ1-1; possible D gene TRBD1, 6 bases. In germline, CDR1 is SGHTA, CDR2 FQGNSA. V was cut by 4 bases and J by 5 bases, with 14 bases left in between. CDR3 length: 14 amino acids. The CDR3 DNA sequence: TGTGCCAGCAGCTCGCAGGGAAGGGGGACTGAAGCTTTCTTT. Translated, it gives CASSSQGRGTEAFF.

The chain combines TRBV20-1 with TRBJ2-1, with TRBD2 matching 8 bases. Germline V gene data show CDR1 as DFQATT and CDR2 as SNEGSKA (reference sequence). V trimming: 3 bases; J trimming: 0 bases; junction bases outside the gene matches: 10. The CDR3 sequence is 17 residues long. The CDR3 DNA is TGCAGTGCTAGTTTTCCATGGAGCGGGAGCTCCTACAATGAGCAGTTCTTC. Encoded protein: CSASFPWSGSSYNEQFF.

This chain uses TRBV9 with TRBJ1-2, with 11 positions matching TRBD1. This CDR3 spans 15 amino acids. Unmatched junction bases numbered 4, after V lost 0 bases and J lost 6 bases. Germline assignment: CDR1 SGDLS and CDR2 YYNGEE. CDR3 coding DNA: TGTGCCAGCAGCGTAGGGACAGGGGGCGCGAATGGCTACACCTTC. Encoded protein: CASSVGTGGANGYTF. Supplemented by reference TRBV9 and TRBJ1-2, the full variable domain reads DSGVTQTPKHLITATGQRVTLRCSPRSGDLSVYWYQQSLDQGLQFLIQYYNGEERAKGNILERFSAQQFPDLHSELNLSSLELGDSALYFCASSVGTGGANGYTFGSGTRLTVV.

In this sample, this clone turned up once. This chain uses TRBV7-9 with TRBJ2-5; D is undetermined. V shed 3 bases and J shed 1 base, with 9 bases lying between them. CDR3 length: 14 residues. Germline-derived CDR1 and CDR2 are SEHNR and FQNEAQ (reference sequence). The CDR3 loop is CASSFSTGQETQYF. CDR3 nucleotide sequence: TGTGCCAGCAGCTTTAGTACGGGCCAAGAGACCCAGTACTTC.

This clone was seen once. The rearrangement joins TRBV19 to TRBJ1-5; 9 nucleotides align to TRBD1. J was trimmed by 5 bases and V by 4 bases; bases with no gene match: 6. Germline CDR1 is LNHDA and CDR2 is SQIVND (reference sequence). CDR3 length equals 15 residues. The CDR3: CASSNPGQGYQPQHF. CDR3 coding DNA: TGTGCCAGTAGTAACCCGGGACAGGGATATCAGCCCCAGCATTTT.

This clone was found a few times. The chain has TRBV6-1 and TRBJ1-5; D is possibly TRBD1 (5 bases). The CDR3 is 15 residues long. Trimming left V 0 bases short and J 4 bases short, with 10 bases between. Germline CDR1 reads MNHNS; CDR2 reads SASEGT. CDR3 coding DNA: TGTGCCAGCAGTGAAGCTCCGGGGGGAAATCAGCCCCAGCATTTT. Amino acids: CASSEAPGGNQPQHF.

This clone was counted a few times. This sequence joins TRBV9 and TRBJ1-3; 9 nucleotides align to TRBD1. V was clipped by 4 bases and J by 2 bases; unmatched bases: 4. Germline V gene sequence: CDR1 SGDLS, CDR2 YYNGEE. The CDR3 loop spans 15 amino acids. The CDR3 is CASSRDREAGNTIYF. The CDR3 DNA sequence: TGTGCCAGCAGCCGGGACAGGGAGGCTGGAAACACCATATATTTT. Filled out from reference TRBV9 and TRBJ1-3, the complete variable domain reads DSGVTQTPKHLITATGQRVTLRCSPRSGDLSVYWYQQSLDQGLQFLIQYYNGEERAKGNILERFSAQQFPDLHSELNLSSLELGDSALYFCASSRDREAGNTIYFGEGSWLTVV.